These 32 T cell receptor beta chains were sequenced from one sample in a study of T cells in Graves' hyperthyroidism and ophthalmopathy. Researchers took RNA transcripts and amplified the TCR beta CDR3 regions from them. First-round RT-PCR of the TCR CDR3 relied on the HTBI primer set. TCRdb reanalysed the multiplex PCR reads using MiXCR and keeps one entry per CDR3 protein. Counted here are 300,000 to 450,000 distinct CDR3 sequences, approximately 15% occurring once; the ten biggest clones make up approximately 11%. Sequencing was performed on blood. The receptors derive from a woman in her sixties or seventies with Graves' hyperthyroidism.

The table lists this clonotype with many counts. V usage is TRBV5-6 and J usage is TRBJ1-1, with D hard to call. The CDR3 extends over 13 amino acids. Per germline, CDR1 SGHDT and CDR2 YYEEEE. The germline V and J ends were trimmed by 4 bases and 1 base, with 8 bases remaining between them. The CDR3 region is CASSGNWNTEAFF. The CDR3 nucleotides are TGTGCCAGCAGCGGAAATTGGAACACTGAAGCTTTCTTT.

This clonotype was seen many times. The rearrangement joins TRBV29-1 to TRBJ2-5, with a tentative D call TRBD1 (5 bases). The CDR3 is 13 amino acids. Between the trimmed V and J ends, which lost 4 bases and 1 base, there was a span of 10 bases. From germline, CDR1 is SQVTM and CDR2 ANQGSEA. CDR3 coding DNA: TGCAGCGTTGTTCAGGGCGCCCAAGAGACCCAGTACTTC. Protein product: CSVVQGAQETQYF.

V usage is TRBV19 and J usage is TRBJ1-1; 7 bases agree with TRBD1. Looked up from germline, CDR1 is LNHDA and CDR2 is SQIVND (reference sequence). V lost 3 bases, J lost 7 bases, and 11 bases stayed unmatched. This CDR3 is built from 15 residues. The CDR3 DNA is TGTGCCAGTAGTATTGACAGGGAGGGCCGGGGTGAAGCTTTCTTT. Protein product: CASSIDREGRGEAFF.

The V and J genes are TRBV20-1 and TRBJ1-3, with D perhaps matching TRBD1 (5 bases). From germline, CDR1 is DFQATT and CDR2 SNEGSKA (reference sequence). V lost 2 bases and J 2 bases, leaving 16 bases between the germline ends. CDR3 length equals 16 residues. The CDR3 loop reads CSARSFGAGTGNTIYF. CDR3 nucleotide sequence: TGCAGTGCTAGAAGTTTTGGGGCAGGGACTGGAAACACCATATATTTT.

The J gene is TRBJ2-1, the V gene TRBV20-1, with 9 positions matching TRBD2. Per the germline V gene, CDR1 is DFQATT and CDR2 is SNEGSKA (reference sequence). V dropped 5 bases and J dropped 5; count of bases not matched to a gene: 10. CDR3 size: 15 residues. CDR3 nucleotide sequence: TGCAGTGCTGGCACGCTAGCGGGAATTCACAATGAGCAGTTCTTC. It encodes CSAGTLAGIHNEQFF.

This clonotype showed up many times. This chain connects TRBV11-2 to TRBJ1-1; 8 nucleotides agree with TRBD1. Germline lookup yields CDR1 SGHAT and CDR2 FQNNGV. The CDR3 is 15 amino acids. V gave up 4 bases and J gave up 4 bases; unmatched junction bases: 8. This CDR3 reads CASSSPTGGVTEAFF. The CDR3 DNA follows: TGTGCCAGCAGCTCGCCTACAGGGGGAGTCACTGAAGCTTTCTTT. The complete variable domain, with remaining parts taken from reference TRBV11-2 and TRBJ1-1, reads EAGVAQSPRYKIIEKRQSVAFWCNPISGHATLYWYQQILGQGPKLLIQFQNNGVVDDSQLPKDRFSAERLKGVDSTLKIQPAKLEDSAVYLCASSSPTGGVTEAFFGQGTRLTVV.

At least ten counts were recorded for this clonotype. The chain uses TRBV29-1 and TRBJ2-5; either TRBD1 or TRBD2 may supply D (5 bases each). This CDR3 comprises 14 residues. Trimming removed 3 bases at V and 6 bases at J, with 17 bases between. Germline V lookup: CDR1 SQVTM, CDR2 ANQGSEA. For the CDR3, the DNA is TGCAGCGTTGATAAGGGAGCTTCGGGGCAGACCCAGTACTTC. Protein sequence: CSVDKGASGQTQYF.

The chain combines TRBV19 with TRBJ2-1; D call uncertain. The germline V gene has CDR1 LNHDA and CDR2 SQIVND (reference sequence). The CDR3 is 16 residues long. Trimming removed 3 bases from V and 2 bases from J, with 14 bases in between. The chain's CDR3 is CASSILGGAAYNEQFF. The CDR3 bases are TGTGCCAGTAGTATTTTGGGCGGAGCCGCCTACAATGAGCAGTTCTTC.

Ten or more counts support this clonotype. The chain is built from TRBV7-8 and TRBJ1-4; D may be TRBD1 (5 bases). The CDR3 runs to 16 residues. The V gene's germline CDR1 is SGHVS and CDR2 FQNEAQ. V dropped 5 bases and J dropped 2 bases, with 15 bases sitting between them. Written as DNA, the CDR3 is TGTGCCAGCAGCCCAATGGGGGGGGGGACTAATGAAAAACTGTTTTTT. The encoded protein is CASSPMGGGTNEKLFF.

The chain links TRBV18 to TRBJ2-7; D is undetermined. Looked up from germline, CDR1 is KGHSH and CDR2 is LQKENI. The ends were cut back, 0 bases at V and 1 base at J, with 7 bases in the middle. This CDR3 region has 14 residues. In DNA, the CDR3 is TGTGCCAGCTCACCACCTTACACGTCCTACGAGCAGTACTTC. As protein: CASSPPYTSYEQYF.

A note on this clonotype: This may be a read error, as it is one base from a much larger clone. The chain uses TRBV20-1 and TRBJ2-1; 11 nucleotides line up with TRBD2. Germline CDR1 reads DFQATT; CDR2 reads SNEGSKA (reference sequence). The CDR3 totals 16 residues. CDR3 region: CSARGAGLAGHNEQSF. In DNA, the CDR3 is TGCAGTGCTAGAGGTGCCGGACTAGCGGGCCACAATGAGCAGTCCTTC.

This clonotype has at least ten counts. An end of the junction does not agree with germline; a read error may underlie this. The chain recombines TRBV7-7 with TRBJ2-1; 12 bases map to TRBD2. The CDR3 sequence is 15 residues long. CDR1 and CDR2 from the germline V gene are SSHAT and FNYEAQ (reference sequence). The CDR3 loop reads CASSLTSGRGNEQFF. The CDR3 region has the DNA TGTGCTAGCAGCTTGACTAGCGGGAGAGGCAATGAGCAGTTCTTC.

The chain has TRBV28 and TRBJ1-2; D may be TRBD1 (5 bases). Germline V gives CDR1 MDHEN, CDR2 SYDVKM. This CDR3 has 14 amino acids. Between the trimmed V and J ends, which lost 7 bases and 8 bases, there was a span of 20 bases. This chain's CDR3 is CASTLPGRGVGYTF. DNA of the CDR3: TGTGCCAGCACCCTACCAGGGCGGGGGGTCGGCTACACCTTC.

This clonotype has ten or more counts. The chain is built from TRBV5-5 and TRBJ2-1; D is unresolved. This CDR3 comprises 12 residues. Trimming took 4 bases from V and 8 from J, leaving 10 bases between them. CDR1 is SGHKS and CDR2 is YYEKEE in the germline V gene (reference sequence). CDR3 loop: CASSPSPDEQFF. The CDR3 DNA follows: TGTGCCAGCAGCCCGTCCCCCGATGAGCAGTTCTTC.

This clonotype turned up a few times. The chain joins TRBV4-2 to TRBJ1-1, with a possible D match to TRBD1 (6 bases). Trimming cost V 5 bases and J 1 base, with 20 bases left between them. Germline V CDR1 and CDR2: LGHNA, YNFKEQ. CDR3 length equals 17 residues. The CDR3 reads CASSSPTLTGQNTEAFF. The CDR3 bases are TGTGCCAGCAGCTCTCCTACCTTGACAGGACAGAACACTGAAGCTTTCTTT.

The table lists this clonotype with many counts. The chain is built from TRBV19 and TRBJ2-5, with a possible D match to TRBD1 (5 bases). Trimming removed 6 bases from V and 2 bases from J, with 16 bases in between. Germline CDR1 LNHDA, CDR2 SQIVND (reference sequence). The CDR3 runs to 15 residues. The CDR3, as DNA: TGTGCCAGTAGCCCTGGGGCGCGGAGACAAGAGACCCAGTACTTC. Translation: CASSPGARRQETQYF. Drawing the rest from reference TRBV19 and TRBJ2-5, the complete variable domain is DGGITQSPKYLFRKEGQNVTLSCEQNLNHDAMYWYRQDPGQGLRLIYYSQIVNDFQKGDIAEGYSVSREKKESFPLTVTSAQKNPTAFYLCASSPGARRQETQYFGPGTRLLVL.

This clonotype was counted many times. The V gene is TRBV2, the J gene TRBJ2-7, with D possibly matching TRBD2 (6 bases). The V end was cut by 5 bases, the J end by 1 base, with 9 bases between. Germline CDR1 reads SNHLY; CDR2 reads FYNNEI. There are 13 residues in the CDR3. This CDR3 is CASSLTRSYEQYF. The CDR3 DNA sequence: TGTGCCAGCAGTCTGACTAGGTCCTACGAGCAGTACTTC.

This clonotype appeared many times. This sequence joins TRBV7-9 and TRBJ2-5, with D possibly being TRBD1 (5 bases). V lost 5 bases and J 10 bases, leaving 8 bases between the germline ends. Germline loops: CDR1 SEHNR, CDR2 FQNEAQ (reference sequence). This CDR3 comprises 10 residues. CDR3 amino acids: CASSRQLQYF. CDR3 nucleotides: TGTGCCAGCAGCCGACAGCTCCAGTACTTC.

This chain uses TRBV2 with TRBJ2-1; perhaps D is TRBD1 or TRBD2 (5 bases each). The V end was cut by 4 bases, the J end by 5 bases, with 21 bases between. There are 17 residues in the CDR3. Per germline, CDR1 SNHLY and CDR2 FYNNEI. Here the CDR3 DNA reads TGTGCCAGCAGTGTACGAAGGGACCGGAACCGAGACAATGAGCAGTTCTTC. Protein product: CASSVRRDRNRDNEQFF.

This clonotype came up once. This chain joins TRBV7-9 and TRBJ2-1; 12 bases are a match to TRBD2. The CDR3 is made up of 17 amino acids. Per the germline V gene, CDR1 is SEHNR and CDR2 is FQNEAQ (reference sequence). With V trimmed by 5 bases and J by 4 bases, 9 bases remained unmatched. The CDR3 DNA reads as TGTGCCAGCAGCCCAGGACTAGCGGGAATGTCTTACAATGAGCAGTTCTTC. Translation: CASSPGLAGMSYNEQFF. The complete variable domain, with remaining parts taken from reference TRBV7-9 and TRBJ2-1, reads DTGVSQNPRHKITKRGQNVTFRCDPISEHNRLYWYRQTLGQGPEFLTYFQNEAQLEKSRLLSDRFSAERPKGSFSTLEIQRTEQGDSAMYLCASSPGLAGMSYNEQFFGPGTRLTVL.

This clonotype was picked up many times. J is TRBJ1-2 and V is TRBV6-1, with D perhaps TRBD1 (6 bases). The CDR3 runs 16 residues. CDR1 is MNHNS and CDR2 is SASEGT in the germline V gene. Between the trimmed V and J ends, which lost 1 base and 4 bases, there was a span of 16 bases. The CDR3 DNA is TGTGCCAGCAGTGAAGGGGGACCGGGAGGGGGCTATGGCTACACCTTC. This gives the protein CASSEGGPGGGYGYTF.

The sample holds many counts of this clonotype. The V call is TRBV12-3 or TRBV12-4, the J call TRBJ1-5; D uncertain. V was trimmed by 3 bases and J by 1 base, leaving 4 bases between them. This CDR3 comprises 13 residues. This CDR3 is CASSFNSNQPQHF. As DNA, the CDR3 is TGTGCCAGCAGTTTTAACAGCAATCAGCCCCAGCATTTT.

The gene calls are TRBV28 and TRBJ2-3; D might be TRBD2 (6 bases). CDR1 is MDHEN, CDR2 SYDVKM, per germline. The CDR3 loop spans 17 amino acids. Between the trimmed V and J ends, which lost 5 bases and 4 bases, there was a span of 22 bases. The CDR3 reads CASSPRSPTGDPDTQYF. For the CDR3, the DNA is TGTGCCAGCAGTCCCCGAAGTCCTACGGGAGACCCAGATACGCAGTATTTT.

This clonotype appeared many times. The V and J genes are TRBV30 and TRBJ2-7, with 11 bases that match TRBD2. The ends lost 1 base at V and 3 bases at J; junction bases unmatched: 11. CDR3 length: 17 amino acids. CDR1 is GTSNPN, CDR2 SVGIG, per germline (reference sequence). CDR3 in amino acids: CAWSAKGAGTSGYEQYF. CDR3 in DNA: TGTGCCTGGAGTGCTAAGGGTGCCGGGACTAGCGGCTACGAGCAGTACTTC.

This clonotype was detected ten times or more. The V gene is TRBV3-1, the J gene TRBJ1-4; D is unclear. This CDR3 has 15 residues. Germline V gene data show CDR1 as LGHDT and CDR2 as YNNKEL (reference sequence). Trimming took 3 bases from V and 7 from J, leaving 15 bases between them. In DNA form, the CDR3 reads TGTGCCAGCAGCCACCCCGCCACCTGGGGTGAAAAACTGTTTTTT. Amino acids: CASSHPATWGEKLFF.

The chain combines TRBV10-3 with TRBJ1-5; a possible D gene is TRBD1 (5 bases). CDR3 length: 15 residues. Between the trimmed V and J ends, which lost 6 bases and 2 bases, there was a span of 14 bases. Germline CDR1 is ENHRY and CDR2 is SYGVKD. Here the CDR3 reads CAISGGEPGNQPQHF. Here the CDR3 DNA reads TGTGCCATCAGCGGGGGGGAGCCCGGCAATCAGCCCCAGCATTTT.

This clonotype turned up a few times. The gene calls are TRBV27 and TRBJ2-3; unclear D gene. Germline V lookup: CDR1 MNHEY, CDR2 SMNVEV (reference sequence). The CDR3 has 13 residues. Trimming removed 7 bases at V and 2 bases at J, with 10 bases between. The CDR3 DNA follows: TGTGCCAGCACACCGAGTAACACAGATACGCAGTATTTT. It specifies CASTPSNTDTQYF.

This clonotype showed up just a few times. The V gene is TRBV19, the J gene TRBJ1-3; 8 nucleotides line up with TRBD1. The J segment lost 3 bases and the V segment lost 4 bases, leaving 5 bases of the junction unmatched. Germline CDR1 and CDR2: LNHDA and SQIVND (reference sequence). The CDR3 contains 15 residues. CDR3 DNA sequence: TGTGCCAGTAGTACAGGGGGCGCGTATGGAAACACCATATATTTT. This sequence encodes CASSTGGAYGNTIYF.

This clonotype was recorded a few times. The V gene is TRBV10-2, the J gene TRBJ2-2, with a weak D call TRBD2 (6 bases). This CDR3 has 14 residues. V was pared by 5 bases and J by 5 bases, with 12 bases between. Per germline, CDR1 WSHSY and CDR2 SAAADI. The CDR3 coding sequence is TGCGCCAGCAGTCCGGGAGACCAGACCGGGGAGCTGTTTTTT. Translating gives CASSPGDQTGELFF.

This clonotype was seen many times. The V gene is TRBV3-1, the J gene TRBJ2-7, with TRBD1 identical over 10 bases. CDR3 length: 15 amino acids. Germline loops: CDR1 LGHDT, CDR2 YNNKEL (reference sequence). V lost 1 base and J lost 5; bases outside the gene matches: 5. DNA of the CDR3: TGTGCCAGCAGCCAAGCCGGGACAGGGGTTCACGAGCAGTACTTC. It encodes CASSQAGTGVHEQYF.

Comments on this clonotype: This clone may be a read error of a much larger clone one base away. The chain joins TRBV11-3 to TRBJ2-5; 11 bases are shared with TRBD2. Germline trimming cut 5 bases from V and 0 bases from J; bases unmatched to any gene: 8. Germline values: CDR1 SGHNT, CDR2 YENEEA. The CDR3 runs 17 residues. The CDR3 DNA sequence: TGTGCCAGCAGCCCGGGACTAGCGGCCCAGCACCAAGAGACCCAGTACTTC. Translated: CASSPGLAAQHQETQYF.

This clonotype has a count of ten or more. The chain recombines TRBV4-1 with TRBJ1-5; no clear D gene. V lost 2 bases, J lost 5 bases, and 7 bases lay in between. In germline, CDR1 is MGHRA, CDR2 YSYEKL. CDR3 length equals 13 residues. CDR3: CASSQLNYQPQHF. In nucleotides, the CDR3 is TGCGCCAGCAGCCAATTGAACTATCAGCCCCAGCATTTT.